These 2 T cell receptor beta chains originate from one sample sequenced in a study of blood T cell repertoires in COVID-19. TCRdb's table, derived via immunoSEQ multiplex PCR, lists solely in-frame clones and lacks some. The table lists 65,000 to 70,000 clones, about 90% of them singletons, with more than 15% in the top ten. Specimen: peripheral blood. The receptors stem from a man aged 35 to 55 with COVID-19, enrolled during active disease.

V usage is TRBV9 and J usage is TRBJ2-1; a weak D match, TRBD2 (6 bases). The CDR3 is 15 amino acids. V lost 0 bases and J lost 4, with 11 bases in between. The germline V gene has CDR1 SGDLS and CDR2 YYNGEE. The DNA of the CDR3 is TGTGCCAGCAGCGTAGTAACGGGGGTATACAATGAGCAGTTCTTC. This codes for CASSVVTGVYNEQFF.

The chain links TRBV4-2 to TRBJ2-1, with 8 bases matching TRBD2. With 8 bases clipped from V and 8 bases from J, the junction kept 11 bases outside the gene matches. The CDR3 extends over 14 amino acids. The germline CDR1 and CDR2 sequences are LGHNA and YNFKEQ. For the CDR3, the DNA is TGTGCCAGCCAGCTAAGCGGGGGTTCGGATGAGCAGTTCTTC. Residues: CASQLSGGSDEQFF.